The rows below give T cell receptor beta chains drawn from one sample of a study of T cell responses to AZD1222 COVID-19 vaccine. TCRdb keeps only in-frame clones here, not all; method: immunoSEQ multiplex PCR. This table has about 180,000 clones, about nine tenths appearing once. This sample comprised peripheral blood, obtained on day 0 of AZD1222 vaccination. The receptors were gathered from an adult in good health. CDR3s include the opening cysteine and the closing phenylalanine or tryptophan. Each record gives: clone size, D gene, V gene, J gene, CDR3 DNA, CDR3 protein. D genes are given only for firm matches. Size is stated for part of the rows, as once, few or many counts, or as a class when the clone is expanded.

size: -
D: TRBD1
V: TRBV6-6
J: TRBJ1-6
DNA: TGTGCCAGCAGTTACGTTGGACAGGGTGGTTCACCCCTCCACTTT
CDR3: CASSYVGQGGSPLHF

size: -
D: TRBD2
V: TRBV9
J: TRBJ2-2
DNA: TGTGCCAGCAGCGAGGGACTAGCGGGGCCCAGGACCGGGGAGCTGTTTTTT
CDR3: CASSEGLAGPRTGELFF

size: -
D: -
V: TRBV3-1/TRBV3-2
J: TRBJ2-7
DNA: TGTGCCAGCAGCCAAGATCTAGGGACCAGGGCCAGGAACGAGCAGTACTTC
CDR3: CASSQDLGTRARNEQYF

size: -
D: -
V: TRBV7-9
J: TRBJ1-2
DNA: TGTGCCAGCAGCTCCATGAACAGGGTTAACTATGGCTACACCTTC
CDR3: CASSSMNRVNYGYTF

size: -
D: TRBD1
V: TRBV10-3
J: TRBJ1-1
DNA: TGTGCCATCAGACAGGGGGAGGTGAACACTGAAGCTTTCTTT
CDR3: CAIRQGEVNTEAFF

size: -
D: TRBD1
V: TRBV2
J: TRBJ1-1
DNA: TGTGCCAGCAGGAGGGGACAGGGGCTTTTGGACACTGAAGCTTTCTTT
CDR3: CASRRGQGLLDTEAFF

size: -
D: TRBD2
V: TRBV15
J: TRBJ2-7
DNA: TGTGCCACCAGCAGAGACGGGACTAAAGATGACGAGCAGTACTTC
CDR3: CATSRDGTKDDEQYF

size: -
D: -
V: TRBV7-8
J: TRBJ2-7
DNA: TGTGCCAGCAGCTTCGGTGACTCTGTCTACGAGCAGTACTTC
CDR3: CASSFGDSVYEQYF

size: -
D: -
V: TRBV6-6
J: TRBJ1-1
DNA: TGTGCCAGCAGTCGAAGTCAGGTAAACACTGAAGCTTTCTTT
CDR3: CASSRSQVNTEAFF

size: -
D: -
V: TRBV21-1
J: TRBJ2-7
DNA: TGTGCCAGCAGCTCCCGTGGCAGGGCGAGCTCCTACGAGCAGTACTTC
CDR3: CASSSRGRASSYEQYF

size: -
D: TRBD1
V: TRBV7-2
J: TRBJ2-7
DNA: TGTGCCAGCAGCGGGGGACAGGGGAGTCCCTACGAGCAGTACTTC
CDR3: CASSGGQGSPYEQYF

size: -
D: TRBD2
V: TRBV12-3/TRBV12-4
J: TRBJ2-1
DNA: TGTGCCAGCAGACTAGCGTATGAGCAGTTCTTC
CDR3: CASRLAYEQFF

size: few
D: TRBD1
V: TRBV9
J: TRBJ1-2
DNA: TGTGCCAGCAGCGCGACAGGGGGCATCGACTATGGCTACACCTTC
CDR3: CASSATGGIDYGYTF

size: -
D: TRBD1
V: TRBV7-8
J: TRBJ2-5
DNA: TGTGCCAGCAGCAAAGACAGGGCTGGGGAGACCCAGTACTTC
CDR3: CASSKDRAGETQYF

size: few
D: TRBD1
V: TRBV13
J: TRBJ1-2
DNA: TGTGCCAGCAGCCCCCGGACAGGGGGAGTCGGTGGCTACACCTTC
CDR3: CASSPRTGGVGGYTF

size: -
D: TRBD1
V: TRBV5-6
J: TRBJ1-2
DNA: TGTGCCAGCAGCTTGGCCCGACAGGGGACGGACTATGGCTACACCTTC
CDR3: CASSLARQGTDYGYTF

size: -
D: TRBD2
V: TRBV14
J: TRBJ2-6
DNA: TGTGCCAGCAGCCGACGGACTAGTTGGGTGGCCGGGGCCAACGTCCTGACTTTC
CDR3: CASSRRTSWVAGANVLTF

size: -
D: TRBD1
V: TRBV19
J: TRBJ1-3
DNA: TGTGCCAGTAGGCCACAGGGGACTAACTCTGGAAACACCATATATTTT
CDR3: CASRPQGTNSGNTIYF

size: -
D: -
V: TRBV29-1
J: TRBJ1-5
DNA: TGCAGCGTTATGAGGGCCGGTCAGCCCCAGCATTTT
CDR3: CSVMRAGQPQHF

size: -
D: -
V: TRBV5-4
J: TRBJ1-1
DNA: TGTGCCAGCAGCTTGGCGGACAGCACTGAAGCTTTCTTT
CDR3: CASSLADSTEAFF

size: -
D: -
V: TRBV23-1
J: TRBJ2-2
DNA: TGCGCCAGCAGTCAATCGCGACGGCTGGACAACGGGGAGCTGTTTTTT
CDR3: CASSQSRRLDNGELFF

size: -
D: -
V: TRBV28
J: TRBJ2-5
DNA: TGTGCCACATGGGAACAAGAGACCCAGTACTTC
CDR3: CATWEQETQYF

size: -
D: TRBD1
V: TRBV14
J: TRBJ1-1
DNA: TGTGCCAGCAGCCAAGACAGGGGGATGAACACTGAAGCTTTCTTT
CDR3: CASSQDRGMNTEAFF

size: -
D: -
V: TRBV5-1
J: TRBJ1-5
DNA: TGCGCCAGCAGCTGGACCGGACGGAGCAATCAGCCCCAGCATTTT
CDR3: CASSWTGRSNQPQHF

size: -
D: -
V: TRBV11-1
J: TRBJ1-1
DNA: TGTGCCAGCAGGTCTAGCATTCAGACTACGGACACTGAAGCTTTCTTT
CDR3: CASRSSIQTTDTEAFF

size: -
D: -
V: TRBV10-1
J: TRBJ1-3
DNA: TGCGCCAGCAGTGACCACAGACGGGAGCGTTCCGGAAACACCATATATTTT
CDR3: CASSDHRRERSGNTIYF

size: -
D: -
V: TRBV6-4
J: TRBJ2-3
DNA: TGTGCCAGCAGTGACCGCCCGACAGGCAGCACAGATACGCAGTATTTT
CDR3: CASSDRPTGSTDTQYF

size: few
D: -
V: TRBV4-1
J: TRBJ1-4
DNA: TGCGCCAGCAGACCTACTACCGGGAATTCGAATGAAAAACTGTTTTTT
CDR3: CASRPTTGNSNEKLFF

size: few
D: -
V: TRBV18
J: TRBJ2-2
DNA: TGTGCCAGCTCGTCGGGAAATTGGCCCGGGGAGCTGTTTTTT
CDR3: CASSSGNWPGELFF

size: -
D: TRBD2
V: TRBV18
J: TRBJ2-7
DNA: TGTGCCAGCTCGCTGACTAGCGCGTCCTACGAGCAGTACTTC
CDR3: CASSLTSASYEQYF

size: -
D: TRBD2
V: TRBV7-3
J: TRBJ2-1
DNA: TGTGCCAGCAGCTTAACGGGAGGGAAGAGCTCCTACAATGAGCAGTTCTTC
CDR3: CASSLTGGKSSYNEQFF

size: once
D: -
V: TRBV6-5
J: TRBJ2-2
DNA: TGTGCCAGCAGGGATACCGGGGAGCTGTTTTTT
CDR3: CASRDTGELFF

size: -
D: TRBD1
V: TRBV14
J: TRBJ1-1
DNA: TGTGCCAGCAGCAATCGGACAGGGCCGAACACTGAAGCTTTCTTT
CDR3: CASSNRTGPNTEAFF

size: few
D: -
V: TRBV6-2/TRBV6-3
J: TRBJ2-3
DNA: TGTGCCAGCAGTCCCCACCGCCTAGCCACAGATACGCAGTATTTT
CDR3: CASSPHRLATDTQYF

size: few
D: TRBD1
V: TRBV7-8
J: TRBJ1-2
DNA: TGTGCCAGCAGCCCACCGGACAGGGATTATGGCTACACCTTC
CDR3: CASSPPDRDYGYTF

size: -
D: TRBD1
V: TRBV7-2
J: TRBJ1-4
DNA: TGTGCCAGCAGCTGGACAGGACAAAATGAAAAACTGTTTTTT
CDR3: CASSWTGQNEKLFF

size: -
D: -
V: TRBV27
J: TRBJ1-2
DNA: TGTGCCAGCAGTTTAGGGGCGGGCTATGGCTACACCTTC
CDR3: CASSLGAGYGYTF

size: once
D: -
V: TRBV2
J: TRBJ2-1
DNA: TGTGCCAGGTCGACGGGGTCGGGGTCCAATGAGCAGTTCTTC
CDR3: CARSTGSGSNEQFF

size: few
D: TRBD1
V: TRBV7-6
J: TRBJ2-7
DNA: TGTGCCAGCAGCCCGGGACAGGGGACTTCCTACGAGCAGTACTTC
CDR3: CASSPGQGTSYEQYF

size: -
D: -
V: TRBV19
J: TRBJ2-5
DNA: TGTGCCAGTAGTATAGTATCCATGAAAGGAGAGACCCAGTACTTC
CDR3: CASSIVSMKGETQYF

size: -
D: TRBD1
V: TRBV2
J: TRBJ1-2
DNA: TGTGCCAGCAGGTTAGGGACAGGGAACGGCTACACCTTC
CDR3: CASRLGTGNGYTF

size: -
D: -
V: TRBV29-1
J: TRBJ1-5
DNA: TGCAGCGTAAGCCAGGGGAACCATCAGCCCCAGCATTTT
CDR3: CSVSQGNHQPQHF

size: once
D: -
V: TRBV4-3
J: TRBJ1-1
DNA: TGCGCCAGCAGCCAAGATCGCCACAGCAACACTGAAGCTTTCTTT
CDR3: CASSQDRHSNTEAFF

size: -
D: -
V: TRBV2
J: TRBJ1-2
DNA: TGTGCCAGCATCCCCAAGGCAGGGCTTGGCTACACCTTC
CDR3: CASIPKAGLGYTF

size: -
D: -
V: TRBV11-2
J: TRBJ1-1
DNA: TGTGCCAGCAGCTTGGACTCGAACACTGAAGCTTTCTTT
CDR3: CASSLDSNTEAFF

size: -
D: -
V: TRBV2
J: TRBJ2-2
DNA: TGTGCCAGCATCGGAGCCACCCTGTTTTTT
CDR3: CASIGATLFF

size: -
D: TRBD2
V: TRBV27
J: TRBJ2-1
DNA: TGTGCCAGCAGTACCCTCCAGACTAGCGGGGTATACAATGAGCAGTTCTTC
CDR3: CASSTLQTSGVYNEQFF

size: -
D: -
V: TRBV19
J: TRBJ2-7
DNA: TGTGCCAGTAACCCCGGGCGCGGCGCTTACGAGCAGTACTTC
CDR3: CASNPGRGAYEQYF

size: -
D: TRBD1
V: TRBV18
J: TRBJ2-7
DNA: TGTGCCAGCTCACCACCGACCGGGACAGGGAGCCACGAGCAGTACTTC
CDR3: CASSPPTGTGSHEQYF

size: -
D: -
V: TRBV4-3
J: TRBJ2-5
DNA: TGCGCCAGCAGCCAAGATATGACCCGGGGTGAAAAGTACTTC
CDR3: CASSQDMTRGEKYF

size: -
D: TRBD1
V: TRBV9
J: TRBJ2-2
DNA: TGTGCCAGCAGCGTAGCGGCGTCGCAGGGGGAGCCCGGGGAGCTGTTTTTT
CDR3: CASSVAASQGEPGELFF

size: -
D: -
V: TRBV11-2
J: TRBJ2-2
DNA: TGTGCCAGCAGCTTAGGAGGTAACACCGGGGAGCTGTTTTTT
CDR3: CASSLGGNTGELFF

size: -
D: TRBD1
V: TRBV5-1
J: TRBJ1-6
DNA: TGCGCCAGCAGCTCTGAATCCGGGACAGAGAATTCACCCCTCCACTTT
CDR3: CASSSESGTENSPLHF

size: once
D: -
V: TRBV28
J: TRBJ1-4
DNA: TGTGCCAGCAGTTTGTCAGGGGCTACTAATGAAAAACTGTTTTTT
CDR3: CASSLSGATNEKLFF

size: -
D: -
V: TRBV4-3
J: TRBJ1-5
DNA: TGCGCCAGCAGCCAAGATCTACGGGGACCTCACAATCAGCCCCAGCATTTT
CDR3: CASSQDLRGPHNQPQHF

size: -
D: TRBD1
V: TRBV7-3
J: TRBJ2-7
DNA: TGTGCCAGCAGCTCGAAAGACAGGGGGAAGGTATACGAGCAGTACTTC
CDR3: CASSSKDRGKVYEQYF

size: -
D: -
V: TRBV6-5
J: TRBJ1-4
DNA: TGTGCCAGCAGTTACTCGAGGGATGAAAAACTGTTTTTT
CDR3: CASSYSRDEKLFF

size: -
D: -
V: TRBV29-1
J: TRBJ1-5
DNA: TGCAGCGAGGAGGGCCCGTTTGATCAGCCCCAGCATTTT
CDR3: CSEEGPFDQPQHF

size: -
D: -
V: TRBV5-1
J: TRBJ1-2
DNA: TGCGCCAGCAGGCCAGGGGATCCTCCTAGAGGCTACACCTTC
CDR3: CASRPGDPPRGYTF

size: -
D: -
V: TRBV4-3
J: TRBJ1-6
DNA: TGCGCCAGCAGCCAAGGGGCACGGCTGAGTTCACCCCTCCACTTT
CDR3: CASSQGARLSSPLHF